The rows below give T cell receptor beta chains drawn from one sample of a study of T cells in Graves' hyperthyroidism and ophthalmopathy. TCRdb re-called the multiplex PCR reads with MiXCR, one entry per CDR3 protein. The table has more than 300,000 distinct CDR3 sequences, 13% to 15% seen once; the top ten hold roughly 21%. The sequencing sample was made of blood. Every receptor here comes from a woman in her thirties with Graves' ophthalmopathy. The CDR3 runs from the conserved cysteine through the conserved F or W. The D gene is left open where the match is weak. A clone size is listed for some rows: how often the clone was seen (once, few, many), or a class if it is expanded.

D gene	V gene	clone size	J gene	CDR3 protein	CDR3 DNA
NA	TRBV29-1	few	TRBJ1-6	CSVEDPTAYNSPLHF	TGCAGCGTTGAAGACCCAACCGCCTATAATTCACCCCTCCACTTT
TRBD2	TRBV20-1	few	TRBJ2-2	CSAPGLAGTGELFF	TGCAGTGCCCCGGGACTAGCGGGAACCGGGGAGCTGTTTTTT
NA	TRBV19	many	TRBJ1-1	CASSIDRAKGSIEAFF	TGTGCCAGTAGTATAGATCGTGCAAAAGGGAGTATCGAAGCTTTCTTT
NA	TRBV2	many	TRBJ2-7	CASSPGRVLAAYEQYF	TGTGCCAGCAGTCCGGGCCGCGTATTAGCCGCCTACGAGCAGTACTTC
TRBD1	TRBV27	many	TRBJ2-7	CASSPDRVEQYF	TGTGCCAGCAGTCCGGACAGGGTCGAGCAGTACTTC
TRBD1	TRBV20-1	many	TRBJ2-7	CSARGQGATRTYEQYF	TGCAGTGCCCGGGGACAGGGGGCGACCCGCACCTACGAGCAGTACTTC
NA	TRBV28	many	TRBJ2-7	CASRHRDTGSYEQYF	TGTGCCAGCAGACACCGGGACACGGGCTCCTACGAGCAGTACTTC
NA	TRBV7-6	many	TRBJ1-2	CASSPSPGNYGYTF	TGTGCCAGCAGCCCCTCCCCGGGGAACTATGGCTACACCTTC
TRBD2	TRBV5-1	many	TRBJ2-5	CASSPGTSVETQYF	TGCGCCAGCAGCCCCGGGACTAGCGTGGAGACCCAGTACTTC
TRBD1	TRBV24-1	NA	TRBJ2-2	CATDRGSGELFF	TGTGCCACCGACAGGGGCTCCGGGGAGCTGTTTTTT
TRBD1	TRBV20-1	many	TRBJ2-7	CSASLRDRVVYEQYF	TGCAGTGCTAGCCTCCGGGACAGGGTGGTCTACGAGCAGTACTTC
NA	TRBV20-1	many	TRBJ2-5	CSARMVANLRVETQYF	TGCAGTGCTAGGATGGTAGCGAACCTGCGGGTAGAGACCCAGTACTTC
NA	TRBV27	many	TRBJ1-1	CASSLSGRGSTEAFF	TGTGCCAGCAGTTTATCGGGGCGGGGAAGCACTGAAGCTTTCTTT
NA	TRBV15	many	TRBJ1-4	CATSSLGTAGGGEKLFF	TGTGCCACCAGCTCGCTCGGGACCGCTGGGGGTGGGGAAAAACTGTTTTTT
NA	TRBV9	NA	TRBJ1-1	CVSSVEPLNTLEAFF	TGTGTCAGCAGCGTAGAACCCCTGAACACGCTAGAAGCTTTCTTT
NA	TRBV11-2	many	TRBJ2-5	CAGGTPNQETQYF	TGTGCCGGTGGGACCCCCAACCAGGAGACCCAGTACTTC
NA	TRBV28	NA	TRBJ2-7	CASSFSTTFYEQYF	TGTGCCAGCAGTTTCTCCACGACGTTCTACGAGCAGTACTTC
NA	TRBV6-1	few	TRBJ1-1	CACSPPRERNTEAFF	TGTGCCTGCAGTCCCCCGAGGGAGCGGAACACTGAAGCTTTCTTT
NA	TRBV2	many	TRBJ1-1	CASSEELTGNTEAFF	TGTGCCAGCAGTGAAGAGCTGACCGGGAACACTGAAGCTTTCTTT
NA	TRBV6-1	many	TRBJ1-3	CASSELGSSGNTIYF	TGTGCCAGCAGTGAACTGGGGAGCTCTGGAAACACCATATATTTT
NA	TRBV20-1	many	TRBJ2-1	CSARSNEYNEQFF	TGCAGTGCTAGGTCAAACGAGTACAATGAGCAGTTCTTC
NA	TRBV2	NA	TRBJ1-3	CAGSGGSTIYF	TGTGCCGGCAGCGGCGGAAGCACCATATATTTT
NA	TRBV7-3	many	TRBJ1-2	CASSLDATNYGYTF	TGTGCCAGCAGCTTAGACGCCACTAACTATGGCTACACCTTC
NA	TRBV20-1	many	TRBJ2-2	CRVSRNTGELFF	TGCAGAGTCAGTAGGAACACCGGGGAGCTGTTTTTT
NA	TRBV28	many	TRBJ2-1	CASSPGTVDNEQFF	TGTGCCAGCAGTCCAGGGACCGTCGACAATGAGCAGTTCTTC
TRBD1	TRBV2	NA	TRBJ1-5	CASSGGQGRFTNQPQHF	TGTGCCAGCAGTGGGGGACAGGGACGTTTTACCAATCAGCCCCAGCATTTT
NA	TRBV28	many	TRBJ2-7	CASSTFTSSYEQYF	TGTGCCAGCAGTACCTTTACCAGCTCCTACGAGCAGTACTTC
TRBD2	TRBV30	many	TRBJ2-3	CAWSARGGDLINTDTQYF	TGTGCCTGGAGTGCCCGGGGGGGGGACCTAATTAACACAGATACGCAGTATTTT
NA	TRBV13	many	TRBJ1-1	CASSPFLGADTEAFF	TGTGCCAGCAGCCCATTTTTGGGGGCAGACACTGAAGCTTTCTTT
TRBD1	TRBV24-1	many	TRBJ2-1	CATTTGGANNEQFF	TGTGCCACAACGACAGGGGGCGCCAACAATGAGCAGTTCTTC
NA	TRBV5-5	NA	TRBJ2-4	CASSLSISTNIQYF	TGTGCCAGCAGCTTGAGTATTAGCACAAACATTCAGTACTTC
NA	TRBV7-2	many	TRBJ2-3	CASSSRGGPFTDTQYF	TGTGCCAGCAGCTCTCGTGGGGGCCCCTTCACAGATACGCAGTATTTT
NA	TRBV2	many	TRBJ1-2	CASLGPSSGTF	TGTGCCAGCCTCGGGCCAAGCTCGGGGACCTTC
NA	TRBV7-9	many	TRBJ2-1	CASSFRGGAYKNNEQFF	TGTGCCAGCAGCTTCCGCGGAGGGGCTTACAAGAACAATGAGCAGTTCTTC
TRBD2	TRBV7-3	NA	TRBJ2-3	CASSISSGGFGDTQYF	TGTGCCAGCAGCATCTCTAGCGGGGGCTTTGGAGATACGCAGTATTTT
NA	TRBV12-3/TRBV12-4	many	TRBJ2-2	CASSLAPGRGTGELFF	TGTGCCAGCAGTTTAGCGCCGGGGCGGGGCACCGGGGAGCTGTTTTTT
NA	TRBV30	many	TRBJ2-5	CAWRGTGYHRETQYF	TGTGCCTGGAGGGGCACAGGGTACCACCGAGAGACCCAGTACTTC
NA	TRBV7-9	NA	TRBJ2-7	CASSARDQPDSYEQYF	TGTGCCAGCAGCGCAAGGGACCAACCCGACTCCTACGAGCAGTACTTC
NA	TRBV20-1	many	TRBJ1-2	CSARDPFWFYGYTF	TGCAGTGCTAGAGACCCCTTCTGGTTCTATGGCTACACCTTC
TRBD2	TRBV7-8	few	TRBJ2-1	CASSSPSGGGYNEQFF	TGTGCCAGCAGCTCGCCTAGCGGGGGTGGCTACAATGAGCAGTTCTTC
NA	TRBV7-2	few	TRBJ1-5	CASSLVNVRAFPDQPQHF	TGTGCCAGCAGCTTAGTAAACGTCAGGGCCTTTCCCGATCAGCCCCAGCATTTT
TRBD2	TRBV24-1	many	TRBJ2-3	CATRGGGPDTDTQYF	TGTGCCACCAGGGGCGGGGGGCCTGACACAGATACGCAGTATTTT
TRBD2	TRBV4-2	many	TRBJ2-7	CASSQESFGLAGHEQYF	TGTGCCAGCAGCCAAGAGAGTTTCGGACTAGCGGGGCACGAGCAGTACTTC
NA	TRBV7-9	many	TRBJ2-7	CASQGRWGNSYEQYF	TGTGCCAGCCAAGGGAGGTGGGGCAACTCCTACGAGCAGTACTTC
TRBD2	TRBV6-2/TRBV6-3	many	TRBJ2-5	CASNKGLAEETQYF	TGTGCCAGCAACAAGGGACTAGCGGAAGAGACCCAGTACTTC
NA	TRBV7-6	NA	TRBJ2-6	CASRNGPRASGANVQTF	TGTGCCAGCAGGAACGGGCCCAGGGCCTCTGGGGCCAACGTCCAGACTTTC
NA	TRBV20-1	many	TRBJ2-5	CSASSMDSLQETQYF	TGCAGTGCTAGCTCCATGGACAGCTTACAAGAGACCCAGTACTTC
NA	TRBV3-1	NA	TRBJ1-2	CASSQQAAYGYTF	TGTGCCAGCAGCCAGCAGGCGGCTTATGGCTACACCTTC
NA	TRBV27	many	TRBJ2-7	CASSGTPRGEQYF	TGTGCCAGCAGCGGAACCCCCAGGGGCGAGCAGTACTTC
NA	TRBV20-1	many	TRBJ2-7	CSAPLVQGSGYEQYF	TGCAGTGCCCCGCTCGTTCAGGGGTCTGGGTACGAGCAGTACTTC
TRBD2	TRBV5-6	few	TRBJ2-7	CASSLEWTSGQQYF	TGTGCCAGCAGCTTGGAATGGACTAGCGGGCAGCAGTACTTC
NA	TRBV4-2	NA	TRBJ2-7	CASSQEDGYEQYF	TGTGCCAGCAGCCAAGAAGACGGATACGAGCAGTACTTC
NA	TRBV27	few	TRBJ2-3	CASRHRRGTDTQYF	TGTGCCAGCAGACACAGGAGGGGGACAGATACGCAGTATTTT